These 14 T cell receptor beta chains originate from one sample sequenced in a study of blood T cells in healthy people across ages (dated by TCRdb to the mid-2010s). The protocol used for the library was 5' RACE. The sequencer was an Illumina HiSeq 2500. A second PCR of about 6 to 11 cycles was run with a J-beta primer mix and a sample-barcoded 5' primer. TCRdb handled the public reads itself, with Q25 trimming in fastp and clone calling in MiXCR, and kept productive beta chains. A single entry per CDR3 protein holds the most common genes and DNA from its merged rows. The sample contains 1.5 million to 2 million distinct CDR3 sequences, roughly 28% of them found a single time. Around 7.7% of the sample is held by the ten biggest clonotypes. Sequenced sample: blood. The source of these receptors is a woman under 40 in good health.

This clonotype was counted many times. The V call is TRBV10-1, the J call TRBJ2-5, with D tentatively TRBD2 (6 bases). V dropped 2 bases and J dropped 1 base, with 8 bases sitting between them. The CDR3 loop spans 14 amino acids. Germline V CDR1 and CDR2: WNHNN, SYGVQD (reference sequence). The CDR3: CASSEGGSQETQYF. In DNA form, the CDR3 reads TGCGCCAGCAGTGAGGGGGGGTCCCAAGAGACCCAGTACTTC.

This clonotype turned up a few times. The chain links TRBV5-1 to TRBJ2-1; D uncertain. V lost 0 bases, J lost 4 bases, and 17 bases lay in between. This CDR3 is built from 17 residues. CDR1 is SGHRS and CDR2 is YFSETQ in the germline V gene. The CDR3 spells CASSLEASASPYNEQFF. DNA of the CDR3: TGCGCCAGCAGCTTGGAAGCGTCGGCATCTCCATACAATGAGCAGTTCTTC.

This clonotype was recorded many times. V is TRBV20-1 and J is TRBJ1-4, with 8 bases lining up with TRBD1. CDR3 length: 13 residues. From germline, CDR1 is DFQATT and CDR2 SNEGSKA (reference sequence). V lost 2 bases, J lost 5 bases, and 1 base stayed unmatched. The CDR3: CSARRTGNEKLFF. CDR3 bases: TGCAGTGCTAGAAGGACAGGGAATGAAAAACTGTTTTTT.

This clonotype has more than one count but fewer than ten. The chain has TRBV4-1 and TRBJ2-1, with a possible D match to TRBD1 (7 bases). Germline CDR1 MGHRA, CDR2 YSYEKL. Trimming left V 0 bases short and J 12 bases short, with 15 bases between. CDR3 size: 14 residues. CDR3 in DNA: TGCGCCAGCAGCCAAGAGAGCAGGGGGGATGGGCAGTTCTTC. It is translated as CASSQESRGDGQFF.

This chain connects TRBV5-1 to TRBJ2-2, with D tentatively TRBD2 (5 bases). Germline loops: CDR1 SGHRS, CDR2 YFSETQ. CDR3 size: 14 residues. V lost 3 bases and J 4 bases, leaving 10 bases between the germline ends. CDR3 coding DNA: TGCGCCAGCAGCTCCACTAGGCTCACCGGGGAGCTGTTTTTT. Translation: CASSSTRLTGELFF.

There are a few counts of this clonotype. The chain combines TRBV7-2 with TRBJ2-3, with 12 bases lining up with TRBD2. V shed 0 bases, J shed 1 base, and the junction held 14 bases outside the gene matches. The CDR3 runs 21 residues. The germline gives CDR1 SGHTA, CDR2 FQGNSA. CDR3 amino acids: CASSLALRLAGDGSGTDTQYF. The CDR3 nucleotides are TGTGCCAGCAGCTTAGCGCTAAGACTAGCGGGAGATGGGTCTGGCACAGATACGCAGTATTTT.

The V call is TRBV5-6, the J call TRBJ1-2; possibly TRBD1 for D (5 bases). The CDR3 is 15 amino acids. With 0 bases removed from V and 8 bases from J, the gap between germline ends came to 17 bases. Germline V CDR1 and CDR2: SGHDT, YYEEEE. The CDR3 loop is CASSLVVRAFPGYTF. The CDR3 DNA reads TGTGCCAGCAGCTTGGTGGTCAGGGCGTTCCCGGGCTACACCTTC.

This clonotype was seen more than once but under ten times. J is TRBJ1-6 and V is TRBV20-1; possibly TRBD1 for D (6 bases). The V end was cut by 1 base, the J end by 9 bases, with 22 bases between. CDR3 size: 17 residues. Germline lookup yields CDR1 DFQATT and CDR2 SNEGSKA (reference sequence). In nucleotides, the CDR3 is TGCAGTGCTAGAGGAGGGGGGGGAGGGAGGCTGTCTTCACCCCTCCACTTT. Protein: CSARGGGGGRLSSPLHF.

The rearrangement joins TRBV9 to TRBJ2-3; the D gene is possibly TRBD2 (5 bases). Germline V gene lookup returns CDR1 SGDLS and CDR2 YYNGEE. The CDR3 totals 15 residues. V lost 0 bases, J lost 7 bases, and 15 bases lay in between. CDR3 coding DNA: TGTGCCAGCAGCGTAGAGTCGGAGGTGCGCCATACGCAGTATTTT. Translating it yields CASSVESEVRHTQYF.

Notes on this clonotype: At one end the junction does not follow the germline gene, possibly because of a read error. The chain recombines TRBV7-2 with TRBJ2-5; 7 bases are shared with TRBD2. Germline V gives CDR1 SGHTA, CDR2 FQGNSA. This CDR3 is 16 amino acids long. The DNA for the CDR3 is TGTGCCAGTAGCTTAGCGGAGAATCTAGCGGCCAATGAGCAGTACTTC. It encodes CASSLAENLAANEQYF.

The rearrangement joins TRBV28 to TRBJ1-4; tentative D call: TRBD1 (5 bases). The V end was cut by 7 bases, the J end by 6 bases, with 9 bases between. Germline assignment: CDR1 MDHEN and CDR2 SYDVKM. The CDR3 runs to 12 residues. CDR3 loop: CASMPRDEKLFF. As DNA, the CDR3 is TGTGCCAGCATGCCCAGGGATGAAAAACTGTTTTTT.

The V and J genes are TRBV3-1 and TRBJ2-3; D is unresolved. Trimming took off 4 bases at V and 2 bases at J, with 13 bases between the two ends. CDR1 and CDR2 (germline): LGHDT, YNNKEL (reference sequence). This CDR3 is 15 amino acids long. The CDR3, as DNA: TGTGCCAGCAGCCCGAAGCCCCAATACACAGATACGCAGTATTTT. Translation gives CASSPKPQYTDTQYF.

This clonotype was picked up a small number of times. As DNA, the CDR3 is TGTGCCAGCAGCGCGACCGGGACAGGGGTCTATGAGCAGTTCTTC. It encodes CASSATGTGVYEQFF. This rearrangement joins TRBV7-3 to TRBJ2-1; 10 nucleotides agree with TRBD1. Germline values: CDR1 SGHTA, CDR2 FQGTGA. Unmatched junction bases numbered 9, after V lost 5 bases and J lost 8 bases. CDR3 length: 15 residues.

V usage is TRBV6-6 and J usage is TRBJ1-3; D may be TRBD1 (5 bases). The CDR3 loop spans 13 amino acids. The V end lost 4 bases, the J end lost 9 bases, and 13 bases lay between the germline ends. Per germline, CDR1 MNHNY and CDR2 SVGAGI (reference sequence). The CDR3 spells CASSLGAGVTIYF. The CDR3 DNA follows: TGTGCCAGCAGTTTAGGGGCTGGTGTCACCATATATTTT.